This T cell receptor beta chain was sequenced during a study of cytomegalovirus exposure and HLA in healthy donors. Study-wide results and caveats: Among the CMV-associated chains, a few were confirmed in vitro as specific for CMV antigens.

This clone was found once. The antigen is undetermined. From germline, CDR1 is MDHEN and CDR2 SYDVKM. The ends lost 5 bases at V and 0 bases at J; junction bases unmatched: 10. The CDR3 runs 17 residues. Use of 60 Vbeta and 13 Jbeta primers characterized the PCR. Measured with immunoSEQ multiplex PCR; TCRdb has only the in-frame clones, and not every one. The sample lists more than 80,000 clones; 63% were seen once. The chain uses TRBV28 and TRBJ2-7; 10 bases align to TRBD1. Sample: PBMCs. The sequence derives from a woman between 35 and 50 years old in good health and CMV-seropositive. CDR3 loop: CASSESAGTGASYEQYF. The CDR3 DNA reads as TGTGCCAGCAGTGAATCCGCCGGGACAGGGGCCTCCTACGAGCAGTACTTC.